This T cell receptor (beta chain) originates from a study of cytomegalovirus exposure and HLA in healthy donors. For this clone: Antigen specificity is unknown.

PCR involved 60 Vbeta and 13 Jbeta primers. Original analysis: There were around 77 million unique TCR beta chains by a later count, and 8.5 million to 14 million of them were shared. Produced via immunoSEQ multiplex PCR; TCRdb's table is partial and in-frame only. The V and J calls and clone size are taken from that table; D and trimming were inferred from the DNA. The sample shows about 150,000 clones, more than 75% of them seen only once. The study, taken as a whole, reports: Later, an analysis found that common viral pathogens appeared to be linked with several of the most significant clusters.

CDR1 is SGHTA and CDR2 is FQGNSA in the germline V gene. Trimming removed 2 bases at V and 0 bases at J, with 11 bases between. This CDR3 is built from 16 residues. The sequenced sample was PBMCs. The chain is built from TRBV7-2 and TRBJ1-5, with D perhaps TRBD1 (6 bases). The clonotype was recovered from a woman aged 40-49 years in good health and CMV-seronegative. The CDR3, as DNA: TGTGCCAGCAGCTTACGGGGGGCGCTTAGCAATCAGCCCCAGCATTTT. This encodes CASSLRGALSNQPQHF.